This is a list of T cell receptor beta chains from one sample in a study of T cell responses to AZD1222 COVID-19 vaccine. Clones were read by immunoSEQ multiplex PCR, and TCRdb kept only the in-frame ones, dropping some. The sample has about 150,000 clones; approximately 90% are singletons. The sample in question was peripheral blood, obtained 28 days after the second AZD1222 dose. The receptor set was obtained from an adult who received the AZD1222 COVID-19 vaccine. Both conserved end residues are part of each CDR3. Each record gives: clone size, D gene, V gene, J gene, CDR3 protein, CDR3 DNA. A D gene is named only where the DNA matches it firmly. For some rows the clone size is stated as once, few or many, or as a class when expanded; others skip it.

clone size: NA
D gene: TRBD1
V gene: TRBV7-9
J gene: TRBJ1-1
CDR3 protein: CASSFRGQGEGTEAFF
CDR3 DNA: TGTGCCAGCAGCTTTAGGGGACAGGGGGAAGGAACTGAAGCTTTCTTT

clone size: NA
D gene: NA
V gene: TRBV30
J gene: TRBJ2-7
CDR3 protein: CAWTRVGTGLGYEQYF
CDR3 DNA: TGTGCCTGGACTCGGGTGGGGACCGGCCTGGGCTACGAGCAGTACTTC

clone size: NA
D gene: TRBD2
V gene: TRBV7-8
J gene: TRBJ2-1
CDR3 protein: CASSTPSGMYEQFF
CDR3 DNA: TGTGCCAGCAGCACACCTAGCGGGATGTATGAGCAGTTCTTC

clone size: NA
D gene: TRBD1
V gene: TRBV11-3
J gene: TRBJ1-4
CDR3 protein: CASSLEVGGTATNEKLFF
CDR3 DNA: TGTGCCAGCAGCTTAGAAGTCGGGGGGACAGCAACTAATGAAAAACTGTTTTTT

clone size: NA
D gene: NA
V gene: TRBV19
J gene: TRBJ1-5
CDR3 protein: CASSEQTGSTQPQHF
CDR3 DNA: TGTGCCAGTAGTGAACAGACAGGATCGACTCAGCCCCAGCATTTT

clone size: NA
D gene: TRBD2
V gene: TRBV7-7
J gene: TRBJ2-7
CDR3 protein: CASSLGGGRAPPYEQYF
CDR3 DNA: TGTGCCAGCAGCTTAGGGGGCGGGAGGGCGCCTCCCTACGAGCAGTACTTC

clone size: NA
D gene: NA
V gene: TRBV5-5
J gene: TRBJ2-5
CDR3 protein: CASSLGVIRVSETQYF
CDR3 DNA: TGTGCCAGCAGCTTGGGGGTAATCAGGGTATCAGAGACCCAGTACTTC

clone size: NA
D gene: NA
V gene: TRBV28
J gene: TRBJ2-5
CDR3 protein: CASSSNSLTQYF
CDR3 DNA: TGTGCCAGCAGTTCCAACTCTCTGACCCAGTACTTC

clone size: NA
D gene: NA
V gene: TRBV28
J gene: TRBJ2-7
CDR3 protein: CASVQEGIYEQYF
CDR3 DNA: TGTGCCAGCGTCCAAGAGGGGATCTACGAGCAGTACTTC

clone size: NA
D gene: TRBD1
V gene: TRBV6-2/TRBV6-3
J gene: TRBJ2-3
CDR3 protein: CASSDRGYTDTQYF
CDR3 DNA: TGTGCCAGCAGTGACAGGGGTTACACAGATACGCAGTATTTT

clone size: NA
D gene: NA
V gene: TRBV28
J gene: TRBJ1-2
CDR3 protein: CASSFNGYTF
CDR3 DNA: TGTGCCAGCAGTTTTAATGGCTACACCTTC

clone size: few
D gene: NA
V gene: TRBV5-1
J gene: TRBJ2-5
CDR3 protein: CASSYSGTQGTKETQYF
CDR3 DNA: TGCGCCAGCAGCTATTCCGGGACACAAGGGACGAAAGAGACCCAGTACTTC

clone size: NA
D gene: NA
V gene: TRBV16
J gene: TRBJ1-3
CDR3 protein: CASSQGISGNTIYF
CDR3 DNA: TGTGCCAGCAGCCAAGGTATCTCTGGAAACACCATATATTTT

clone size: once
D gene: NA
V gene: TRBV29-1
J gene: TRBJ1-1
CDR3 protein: CSVGGRMNTEAFF
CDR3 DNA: TGCAGCGTCGGAGGACGGATGAACACTGAAGCTTTCTTT

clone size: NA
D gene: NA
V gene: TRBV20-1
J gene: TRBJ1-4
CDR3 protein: CSAGFNEKLFF
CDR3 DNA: TGCAGTGCAGGTTTTAATGAAAAACTGTTTTTT

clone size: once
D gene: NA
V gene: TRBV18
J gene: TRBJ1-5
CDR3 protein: CASSPPVDQPQHF
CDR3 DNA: TGTGCCAGCTCACCACCGGTGGATCAGCCCCAGCATTTT

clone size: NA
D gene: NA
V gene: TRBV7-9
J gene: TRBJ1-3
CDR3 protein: CASSLLTGNTIYF
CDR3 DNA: TGTGCCAGCAGCTTGTTGACTGGAAACACCATATATTTT

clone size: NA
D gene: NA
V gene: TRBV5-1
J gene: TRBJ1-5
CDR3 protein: CASSTDWAQPQHF
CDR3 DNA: TGCGCCAGCAGCACCGATTGGGCTCAGCCCCAGCATTTT

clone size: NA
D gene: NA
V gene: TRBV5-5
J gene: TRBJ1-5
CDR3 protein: CASSLAEGVRQPQHF
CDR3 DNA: TGTGCCAGCAGCTTGGCGGAGGGGGTTCGGCAGCCCCAGCATTTT

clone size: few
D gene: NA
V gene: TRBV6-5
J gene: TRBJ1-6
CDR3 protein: CASSSPRSNSPLHF
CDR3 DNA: TGTGCCAGCAGTTCCCCTCGGTCTAATTCACCCCTCCACTTT

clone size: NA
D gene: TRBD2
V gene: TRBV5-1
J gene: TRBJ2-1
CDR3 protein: CASSPRGGLAGSSYNEQFF
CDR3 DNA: TGCGCCAGCAGCCCCCGTGGAGGGCTAGCGGGGAGCTCCTACAATGAGCAGTTCTTC

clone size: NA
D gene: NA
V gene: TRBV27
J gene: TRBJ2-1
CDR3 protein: CASSLVRAGFSYNEQFF
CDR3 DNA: TGTGCCAGCAGTTTAGTCAGGGCCGGTTTCTCCTACAATGAGCAGTTCTTC

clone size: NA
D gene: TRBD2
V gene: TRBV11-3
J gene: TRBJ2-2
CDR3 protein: CASSPGTSGRRGNTGELFF
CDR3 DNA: TGTGCCAGCAGCCCCGGGACTAGCGGGAGGAGGGGGAACACCGGGGAGCTGTTTTTT

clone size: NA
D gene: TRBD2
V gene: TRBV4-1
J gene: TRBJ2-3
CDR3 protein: CASSQGAGGPMGTDTQYF
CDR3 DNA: TGCGCCAGCAGCCAAGGAGCGGGAGGGCCGATGGGCACAGATACGCAGTATTTT

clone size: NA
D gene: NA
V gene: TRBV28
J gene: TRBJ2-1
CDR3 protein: CASSSLSYNEQFF
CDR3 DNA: TGTGCCAGCAGTAGTCTTTCCTACAATGAGCAGTTCTTC

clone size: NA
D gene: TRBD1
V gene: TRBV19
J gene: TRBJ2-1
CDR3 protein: CASTQRQGAVYNEQFF
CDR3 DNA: TGTGCCAGTACCCAAAGACAGGGGGCGGTCTACAATGAGCAGTTCTTC

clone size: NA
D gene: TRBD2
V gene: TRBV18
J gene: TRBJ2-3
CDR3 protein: CASSPTRQGATSGRTDTQYF
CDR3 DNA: TGTGCCAGCTCACCTACGAGACAGGGGGCGACTAGCGGGAGGACAGATACGCAGTATTTT

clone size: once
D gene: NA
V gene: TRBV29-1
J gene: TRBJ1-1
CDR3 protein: CSVEGFPNTEAFF
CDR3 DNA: TGCAGCGTTGAAGGTTTCCCGAACACTGAAGCTTTCTTT

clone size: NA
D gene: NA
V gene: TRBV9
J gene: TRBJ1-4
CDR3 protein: CASSVEGRGFEKLFF
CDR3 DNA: TGTGCCAGCAGCGTGGAGGGCAGGGGTTTTGAAAAACTGTTTTTT

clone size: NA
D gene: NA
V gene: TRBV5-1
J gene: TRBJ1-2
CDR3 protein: CASTTDGGLTNYGYTF
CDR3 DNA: TGCGCCAGCACCACGGATGGGGGGCTAACTAACTATGGCTACACCTTC

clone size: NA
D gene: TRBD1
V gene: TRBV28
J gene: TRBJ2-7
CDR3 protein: CASSLGRGLSYEQYF
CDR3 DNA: TGTGCCAGCAGTTTGGGCAGGGGGCTCTCCTACGAGCAGTACTTC

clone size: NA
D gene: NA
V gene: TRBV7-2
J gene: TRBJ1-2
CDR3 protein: CASSAGPHYGYTF
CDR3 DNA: TGTGCCAGCAGCGCGGGTCCCCACTATGGCTACACCTTC

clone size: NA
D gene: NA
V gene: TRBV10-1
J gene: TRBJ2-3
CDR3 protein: CASSDSGGPPDTQYF
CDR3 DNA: TGCGCCAGCAGTGATTCAGGGGGGCCGCCAGATACGCAGTATTTT

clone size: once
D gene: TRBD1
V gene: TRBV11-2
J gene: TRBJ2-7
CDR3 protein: CASSLDLQGFFYEQYF
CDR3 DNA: TGTGCCAGCAGCTTAGACCTACAGGGGTTTTTCTACGAGCAGTACTTC

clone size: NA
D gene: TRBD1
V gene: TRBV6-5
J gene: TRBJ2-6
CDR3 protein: CASTGTDPGANVLTF
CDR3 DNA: TGTGCCAGCACCGGGACAGACCCTGGGGCCAACGTCCTGACTTTC

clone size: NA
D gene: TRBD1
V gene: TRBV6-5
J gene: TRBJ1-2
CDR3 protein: CASSMGQGGDGYTF
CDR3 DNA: TGTGCCAGCAGCATGGGACAGGGAGGCGATGGCTACACCTTC

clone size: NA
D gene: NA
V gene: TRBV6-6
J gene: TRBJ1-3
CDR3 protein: CASTSSTGSGNTIYF
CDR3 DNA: TGTGCCAGCACCTCAAGTACCGGGTCTGGAAACACCATATATTTT

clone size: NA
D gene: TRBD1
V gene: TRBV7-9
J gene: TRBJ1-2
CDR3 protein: CASSRGQNYGYTF
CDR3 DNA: TGTGCCAGCAGCCGGGGACAGAACTATGGCTACACCTTC

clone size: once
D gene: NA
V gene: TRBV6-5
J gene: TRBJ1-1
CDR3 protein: CASSYGRGWVEAFF
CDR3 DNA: TGTGCCAGCAGTTATGGCAGGGGATGGGTTGAAGCTTTCTTT

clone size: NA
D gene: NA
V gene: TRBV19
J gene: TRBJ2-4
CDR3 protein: CASSPVGQAKNIQYF
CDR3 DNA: TGTGCCAGTTCTCCCGTCGGACAGGCCAAAAACATTCAGTACTTC

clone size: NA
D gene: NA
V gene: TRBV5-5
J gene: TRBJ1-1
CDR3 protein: CASSLVGSNTEAFF
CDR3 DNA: TGTGCCAGCAGCTTGGTAGGGTCAAACACTGAAGCTTTCTTT

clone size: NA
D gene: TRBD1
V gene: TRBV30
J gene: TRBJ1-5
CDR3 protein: CAWRGPGGSQPQHF
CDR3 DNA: TGTGCCTGGAGAGGGCCAGGGGGCAGTCAGCCCCAGCATTTT

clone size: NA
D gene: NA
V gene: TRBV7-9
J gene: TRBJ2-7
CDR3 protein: CASSFMGGRAHEQYF
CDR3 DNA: TGTGCCAGCAGCTTCATGGGGGGCCGAGCCCACGAGCAGTACTTC